The following is a T cell receptor (beta chain) sequence with its context. Its matching antigen is unknown. At one end, the junction sequence differs from germline, possibly due to a read error. CDR3 size: 17 residues. Per germline, CDR1 LNHDA and CDR2 SQIVND (reference sequence). This entry belongs to a study of shared clonotypes between healthy human individuals. The table came from immunoSEQ multiplex PCR; TCRdb's copy has only in-frame clones and leaves some out. This table holds hundreds of thousands of clones, approximately 96% found once. Study-level results: Measured sharing among donors was expected to vary with sequencing depth. Naive CD4 clonotype sharing across a handful of donors was 4% to 5%. Clonotypes which were not shared had lower generation probabilities than clonotypes that all four donors shared. Estimated richness values were generally larger in naive subsets than in memory subsets.

CD8 cells regarded as naive lacked CD45RO, were positively chosen for CCR7, and omitted terminally differentiated effector memory CD45RA+ cells. This receptor was taken from a woman in her twenties or thirties in good health. The sequencing sample was made of naive CD8+ T cells sorted from blood. V usage is TRBV19 and J usage is TRBJ1-2, with no clear D. CDR3 DNA: TGTGCCAGTAATATACAGCCTTGGACGGAGGGAACCTATGGCTACACCTTC. This codes for CASNIQPWTEGTYGYTF.